This T cell receptor (beta chain) comes out of a study of T cells after posttransplantation cyclophosphamide. Study findings and constraints: Recipient CMV seropositivity and CMV reactivation strongly tracked TRB clonality. TRB overlap between skin or GI tissue T cells and blood was limited.

CDR1 and CDR2 from the germline V gene are SGHRS and YFSETQ. After removal of 0 bases from V and 7 bases from J, the junction contained 4 bases not matched to a gene. The CDR3 consists of 14 residues. Data came from immunoSEQ multiplex PCR; TCRdb stores just in-frame clones and leaves some out. Here the sample spans around 43,000 clones, roughly 93% being singletons. This related bone marrow graft donor gave peripheral blood on the day of marrow donation. Points on this clone: What it binds is not known.

The rearrangement uses TRBV5-1 and TRBJ1-2; 9 bases map to TRBD1. Input material: PBMCs. The clonotype comes from a woman aged 45-65 years in good health and a related stem cell transplant donor. DNA for the CDR3: TGCGCCAGCAGCTTGGAGACAGGGGGAAGTGGCTACACCTTC. Translation: CASSLETGGSGYTF.